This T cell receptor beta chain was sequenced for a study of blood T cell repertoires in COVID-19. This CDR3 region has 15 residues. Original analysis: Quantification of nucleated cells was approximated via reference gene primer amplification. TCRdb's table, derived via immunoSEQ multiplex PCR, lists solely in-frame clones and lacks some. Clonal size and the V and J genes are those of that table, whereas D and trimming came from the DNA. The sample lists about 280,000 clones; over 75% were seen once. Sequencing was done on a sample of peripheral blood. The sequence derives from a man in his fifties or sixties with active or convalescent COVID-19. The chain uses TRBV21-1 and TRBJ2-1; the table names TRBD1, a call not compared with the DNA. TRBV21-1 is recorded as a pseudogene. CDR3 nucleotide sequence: TGTGCCAGCAGCAAAAACCGGGACCCAGGGGATGAGCAGTTCTTC. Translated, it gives CASSKNRDPGDEQFF.